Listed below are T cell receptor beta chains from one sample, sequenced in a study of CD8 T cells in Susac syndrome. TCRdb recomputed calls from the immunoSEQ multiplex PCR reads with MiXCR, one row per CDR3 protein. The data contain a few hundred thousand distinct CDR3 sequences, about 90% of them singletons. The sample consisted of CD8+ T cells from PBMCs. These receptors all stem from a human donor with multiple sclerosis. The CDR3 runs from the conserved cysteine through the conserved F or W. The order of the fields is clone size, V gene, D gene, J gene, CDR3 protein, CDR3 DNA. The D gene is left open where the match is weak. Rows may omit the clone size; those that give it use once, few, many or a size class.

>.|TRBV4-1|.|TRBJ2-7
CASSPPGAYEQYF
TGCGCCAGCAGCCCGCCCGGGGCCTACGAGCAGTACTTC
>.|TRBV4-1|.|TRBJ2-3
CASSQRFGFSDTQYF
TGCGCCAGCAGCCAACGGTTTGGCTTCTCAGATACGCAGTATTTT
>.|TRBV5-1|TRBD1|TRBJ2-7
CASSGTGAEQYF
TGCGCCAGCAGCGGGACAGGTGCCGAGCAGTACTTC
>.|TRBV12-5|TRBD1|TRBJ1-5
CASGQGAYGSNQPQHF
TGTGCTAGCGGACAGGGGGCTTACGGTAGCAATCAGCCCCAGCATTTT
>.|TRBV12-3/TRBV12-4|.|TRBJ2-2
CASTHLAGINTGELFF
TGTGCCAGCACCCACCTCGCGGGGATTAACACCGGGGAGCTGTTTTTT
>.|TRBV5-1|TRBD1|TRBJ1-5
CASSLSPGGGNQPQHF
TGCGCCAGCAGCTTATCTCCAGGGGGCGGCAATCAGCCCCAGCATTTT
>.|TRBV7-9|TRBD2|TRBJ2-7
CASSTLAEGGSYEQYF
TGTGCCAGCAGCACACTAGCGGAGGGAGGCTCCTACGAGCAGTACTTC
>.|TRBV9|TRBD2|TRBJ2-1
CASSVGDSGVHNEQFF
TGTGCCAGCAGCGTAGGGGATAGCGGGGTCCACAATGAGCAGTTCTTC
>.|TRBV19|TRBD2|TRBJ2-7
CASSGSGRPSYEQYF
TGTGCCAGTAGCGGTAGCGGGAGGCCCTCCTACGAGCAGTACTTC
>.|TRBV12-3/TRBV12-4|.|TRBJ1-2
CASSLRAPLWGYTF
TGTGCCAGCAGTTTAAGAGCGCCCCTGTGGGGCTACACCTTC
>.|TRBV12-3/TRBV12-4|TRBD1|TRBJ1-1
CASTSSTGGIEAFF
TGTGCCAGCACCTCCTCTACAGGGGGGATTGAAGCTTTCTTT
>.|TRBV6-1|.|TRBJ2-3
CASSGWLGTDTQYF
TGTGCCAGCAGTGGGTGGCTGGGCACAGATACGCAGTATTTT
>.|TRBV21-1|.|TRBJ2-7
CASPYEQYF
TGTGCCAGTCCGTACGAGCAGTACTTC
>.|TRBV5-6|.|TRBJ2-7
CASSLDRGGFYEQYF
TGTGCCAGCAGCTTGGACAGGGGGGGATTCTACGAGCAGTACTTC
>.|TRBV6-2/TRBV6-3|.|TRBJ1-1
CASSYSVGNTEAFF
TGTGCCAGCAGTTACTCTGTGGGGAACACTGAAGCTTTCTTT
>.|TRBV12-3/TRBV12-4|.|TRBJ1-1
CASSLTRTANTEAFF
TGTGCCAGCAGTTTAACCCGGACAGCTAACACTGAAGCTTTCTTT
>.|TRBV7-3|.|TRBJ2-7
CASSEGLVREQYF
TGTGCCAGCAGCGAAGGCCTAGTGAGGGAGCAGTACTTC
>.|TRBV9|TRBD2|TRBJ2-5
CASSAEAGGPGETQYF
TGTGCCAGCAGCGCCGAAGCGGGAGGGCCGGGAGAGACCCAGTACTTC
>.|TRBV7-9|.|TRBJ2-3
CASSPEVDTQYF
TGTGCCAGCAGCCCTGAGGTAGATACGCAGTATTTT
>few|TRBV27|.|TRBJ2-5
CASSLVVGETQYF
TGTGCCAGCAGTTTAGTGGTTGGAGAGACCCAGTACTTC
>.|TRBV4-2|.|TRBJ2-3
CASSQAGLADTQYF
TGTGCCAGCAGCCAAGCGGGGCTCGCAGATACGCAGTATTTT
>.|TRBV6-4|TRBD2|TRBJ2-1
CASSTTSGGNNEQFF
TGTGCCAGCAGTACAACTAGCGGGGGTAACAATGAGCAGTTCTTC
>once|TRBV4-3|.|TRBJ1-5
CASSQGGGAMEPQHF
TGCGCCAGCAGCCAAGGTGGGGGGGCTATGGAGCCCCAGCATTTT
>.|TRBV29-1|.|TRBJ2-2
CSVEEVTGELFF
TGCAGCGTTGAAGAGGTCACCGGGGAGCTGTTTTTT
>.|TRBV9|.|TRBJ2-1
CASSVDLAYNEQFF
TGTGCCAGCAGCGTAGACTTGGCCTACAATGAGCAGTTCTTC
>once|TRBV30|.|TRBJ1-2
CASTDYINYGYTF
TGTGCCTCGACGGACTATATTAACTATGGCTACACCTTC
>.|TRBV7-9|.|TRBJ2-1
CASLGGEGGFF
TGTGCCAGCCTTGGAGGAGAGGGAGGGTTCTTC
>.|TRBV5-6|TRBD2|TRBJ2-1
CASSWGGGLAAFNEQFF
TGTGCCAGCAGCTGGGGTGGAGGACTAGCGGCATTCAATGAGCAGTTCTTC
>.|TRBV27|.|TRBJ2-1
CATTGTAAYNEQFF
TGTGCCACCACGGGGACTGCTGCCTACAATGAGCAGTTCTTC
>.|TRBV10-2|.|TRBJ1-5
CASSSVTGSNQPQHF
TGCGCCAGCAGTTCCGTTACAGGAAGCAATCAGCCCCAGCATTTT
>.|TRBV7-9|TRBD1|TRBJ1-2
CASSHTGTAYGYTF
TGTGCCAGCAGCCATACCGGGACAGCCTATGGCTACACCTTC
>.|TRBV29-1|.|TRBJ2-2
CSVNTGELFF
TGCAGCGTGAACACCGGGGAGCTGTTTTTT
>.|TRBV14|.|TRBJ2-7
CASSSHTAYEQYF
TGTGCCAGCAGCTCACACACGGCCTACGAGCAGTACTTC